A single sample is the source of the 32 T cell receptor beta chains below, sequenced in a study of shared clonotypes between healthy human individuals. Assay used: immunoSEQ multiplex PCR; TCRdb lists only in-frame clones, some missing. The data hold about 1.1 million clones, with approximately 80% observed a single time. The specimen was memory CD4+ T cells from PBMCs. Subset: CD45RA-negative fraction. These TCRs come from a young man in good health. Some clones in this sample may be carry-over from other donors' samples.

This clone appeared a few times. The chain joins TRBV4-1 to TRBJ1-5; D perhaps matches TRBD1 (6 bases). V shed 5 bases and J shed 5 bases, with 16 bases lying between them. CDR3 length: 15 amino acids. The germline CDR1 and CDR2 sequences are MGHRA and YSYEKL. CDR3 amino acids: CASSATGTSHQPQHF. In DNA, the CDR3 is TGCGCCAGCAGCGCAACAGGGACGTCTCATCAGCCCCAGCATTTT.

A word on this clone: The identical CDR3 is also encoded by other nucleotide sequences in the sample. The chain carries TRBV28 and TRBJ2-7, with 7 bases aligning to TRBD1. This CDR3 spans 14 amino acids. Trimming cost V 6 bases and J 3 bases; bases outside gene matches: 8. Germline CDR1 is MDHEN and CDR2 is SYDVKM. In DNA form, the CDR3 reads TGTGCCAGCAGCTGGACAGGAGACCTCTACGAGCAGTACTTC. Its protein product is CASSWTGDLYEQYF.

The V call is TRBV2, the J call TRBJ2-7; D may be TRBD1 or TRBD2 (7 bases each). This CDR3 is 15 amino acids long. Germline-derived CDR1 and CDR2 are SNHLY and FYNNEI. Trimming removed 5 bases from V and 0 bases from J, with 14 bases in between. The CDR3 bases are TGTGCCAGCAGTTCCCCCAGGGGGGGCTCCTACGAGCAGTACTTC. It encodes CASSSPRGGSYEQYF. The full variable domain, rest sourced from reference TRBV2 and TRBJ2-7, is EPEVTQTPSHQVTQMGQEVILRCVPISNHLYFYWYRQILGQKVEFLVSFYNNEISEKSEIFDDQFSVERPDGSNFTLKIRSTKLEDSAMYFCASSSPRGGSYEQYFGPGTRLTVT.

In the case of this clone: Other nucleotide sequences from this sample produce the same CDR3. The chain has TRBV18 and TRBJ2-2, with TRBD2 identical over 10 bases. Per germline, CDR1 KGHSH and CDR2 LQKENI. Trimming removed 3 bases from V and 5 bases from J; junction bases left unmatched: 6. This CDR3 spans 16 amino acids. This CDR3 reads CASSPPSGRGTGELFF. CDR3 bases: TGTGCCAGCTCACCCCCTAGCGGGAGAGGGACCGGGGAGCTGTTTTTT. Looking up the rest from reference TRBV18 and TRBJ2-2 gives the full variable domain: NAGVMQNPRHLVRRRGQEARLRCSPMKGHSHVYWYRQLPEEGLKFMVYLQKENIIDESGMPKERFSAEFPKEGPSILRIQQVVRGDSAAYFCASSPPSGRGTGELFFGEGSRLTVL.

The chain has TRBV28 and TRBJ2-7; D is undetermined. V lost 6 bases to trimming and J lost 4 bases, with 10 bases between them. The germline V gene has CDR1 MDHEN and CDR2 SYDVKM. This CDR3 is built from 12 residues. The CDR3 region is CASRTGRYEQYF. In DNA form, the CDR3 reads TGTGCCAGCAGAACTGGGCGGTACGAGCAGTACTTC.

The V call is TRBV28, the J call TRBJ1-3; D ambiguous. This CDR3 spans 14 amino acids. V dropped 10 bases and J dropped 0 bases, with 13 bases sitting between them. Germline loops: CDR1 MDHEN, CDR2 SYDVKM. CDR3 in DNA: TGTGCCACGTCACGGGCGGGCTCTGGAAACACCATATATTTT. Protein: CATSRAGSGNTIYF.

J is TRBJ2-1 and V is TRBV7-9, with 9 bases identical to TRBD2. V was clipped by 5 bases and J by 4 bases; unmatched bases: 9. This CDR3 is 16 amino acids long. CDR1 and CDR2 from the germline V gene are SEHNR and FQNEAQ (reference sequence). CDR3 DNA: TGTGCCAGCAGCCCCTCGGCTAGCGGGAATTACAATGAGCAGTTCTTC. This encodes CASSPSASGNYNEQFF.

The rearrangement links TRBV18 to TRBJ2-5, with D perhaps being TRBD1 or TRBD2 (6 bases each). Germline CDR1 is KGHSH and CDR2 is LQKENI. The length of the CDR3 is 17 residues. The V end was cut by 0 bases, the J end by 1 base, with 15 bases between. This CDR3 reads CASSPPRGVTAQETQYF. In DNA, the CDR3 is TGTGCCAGCTCACCACCGAGGGGGGTAACAGCCCAAGAGACCCAGTACTTC.

The V and J genes are TRBV27 and TRBJ1-5; 10 bases fit TRBD1. CDR1 and CDR2 from the germline V gene are MNHEY and SMNVEV (reference sequence). V was pared by 5 bases and J by 5 bases, with 9 bases of the junction left unmatched. The CDR3 is made up of 16 amino acids. Here the CDR3 DNA reads TGTGCCAGCAGTCCCCCCCCGACAGGGGGCGATCAGCCCCAGCATTTT. Protein: CASSPPPTGGDQPQHF.

CDR3 sequence: CASSANPGLPEGYEQYF. The CDR3 bases are TGTGCCAGCAGCGCAAACCCGGGACTCCCTGAAGGGTACGAGCAGTACTTC. The chain employs TRBV11-2 and TRBJ2-7; maybe TRBD2 (6 bases). Trimming stripped 5 bases from V and 4 bases from J, with 24 bases between. CDR3 length equals 17 residues. Per germline, CDR1 SGHAT and CDR2 FQNNGV.

This clone appeared a few times. J is TRBJ2-2 and V is TRBV6-5; TRBD2 agrees at 9 bases. Germline trimming cut 8 bases from V and 5 bases from J; bases unmatched to any gene: 9. CDR3 length: 15 amino acids. Per germline, CDR1 MNHEY and CDR2 SVGAGI. The CDR3 nucleotides are TGTGCCAGCCATCTCAATAGCGGGAGTACCGGGGAGCTGTTTTTT. Translated: CASHLNSGSTGELFF.

This clone was seen a handful of times. The chain employs TRBV7-8 and TRBJ1-1, with no clear D. CDR3 length: 12 residues. Deletions cut 1 base from V and 4 bases from J, with 4 bases between. Germline CDR1 reads SGHVS; CDR2 reads FQNEAQ. The DNA of the CDR3 is TGTGCCAGCAGCTTAGAGGCCACTGAAGCTTTCTTT. Translation: CASSLEATEAFF.

This chain connects TRBV28 to TRBJ2-2; 10 nucleotides line up with TRBD1. The CDR3 covers 14 residues. Germline-derived CDR1 and CDR2 are MDHEN and SYDVKM. J lost 5 bases, V lost 10 bases, and 7 bases had no gene match. The CDR3 sequence: CATRDRGRTGELFF. The CDR3 DNA reads as TGTGCCACCCGGGACAGGGGACGTACCGGGGAGCTGTTTTTT.

The sample holds a few counts of this clone. This chain uses TRBV9 with TRBJ1-2; D is undetermined. Trimming stripped 0 bases from V and 8 bases from J, with 17 bases between. This CDR3 has 15 residues. CDR1 SGDLS and CDR2 YYNGEE come from the germline V gene. In DNA, the CDR3 is TGTGCCAGCAGCGTAGATCAACGGAGAGTATACGGCTACACCTTC. This translates into CASSVDQRRVYGYTF.

In this sample, this clone turned up once. The chain joins TRBV29-1 to TRBJ2-1; D is unclear. The CDR3 covers 13 residues. Germline CDR1 reads SQVTM; CDR2 reads ANQGSEA. Trimming pared 6 bases from V and 7 bases from J, leaving 16 bases between. CDR3 DNA sequence: TGCAGCGTCAGGCTCCCCCTAAGGAATGAGCAGTTCTTC. Protein sequence: CSVRLPLRNEQFF.

The V gene is TRBV6-1, the J gene TRBJ2-2; TRBD2 might be the D (6 bases). Trimming shortened V by 4 bases and J by 2 bases, and 8 bases separated the two germline ends. Germline V gene data show CDR1 as MNHNS and CDR2 as SASEGT. The CDR3 has 14 residues. The CDR3 region has the DNA TGTGCCAGCAGTGGGGACTTAAACACCGGGGAGCTGTTTTTT. Translating gives CASSGDLNTGELFF.

V is TRBV29-1 and J is TRBJ2-1, with a weak D call TRBD2 (6 bases). V gave up 2 bases and J gave up 4 bases, with 15 bases separating them. Germline CDR1 reads SQVTM; CDR2 reads ANQGSEA. The CDR3 is 15 amino acids. The CDR3 here is CSVEPATRGYNEQFF. In DNA form, the CDR3 reads TGCAGCGTTGAACCGGCGACTAGGGGATACAATGAGCAGTTCTTC.

This chain links TRBV7-9 with TRBJ2-2, with a tentative D call TRBD1 (6 bases). Per germline, CDR1 SEHNR and CDR2 FQNEAQ (reference sequence). The CDR3 is 16 residues long. Trimming removed 2 bases from V and 6 bases from J, with 16 bases in between. CDR3 nucleotides: TGTGCCAGCAGCTTAAGTGGCAGGGGATATGCCGGGGAGCTGTTTTTT. It is translated as CASSLSGRGYAGELFF.

This clone showed up just a few times. V usage is TRBV5-4 and J usage is TRBJ1-1; D remains ambiguous. Germline values: CDR1 SGHNT, CDR2 YYREEE (reference sequence). Trimming left V 4 bases short and J 1 base short, with 11 bases between. This CDR3 spans 14 amino acids. The CDR3 region is CASSPRSTNTEAFF. CDR3 DNA: TGTGCCAGCAGCCCTAGATCAACGAACACTGAAGCTTTCTTT.

The genes are TRBV5-6 and TRBJ1-5, with 7 bases aligning to TRBD1. With 2 bases clipped from V and 4 bases from J, the junction kept 3 bases outside the gene matches. The CDR3 sequence is 14 residues long. In germline, CDR1 is SGHDT, CDR2 YYEEEE. CDR3 residues: CASSFGDSNQPQHF. The CDR3 bases are TGTGCCAGCAGCTTTGGGGACAGTAATCAGCCCCAGCATTTT.

The chain employs TRBV7-2 and TRBJ2-3, with TRBD2 matching over 8 bases. Germline lookup yields CDR1 SGHTA and CDR2 FQGNSA. There are 14 residues in the CDR3. Trimming took 6 bases from V and 5 from J; bases not matched to a gene: 7. The CDR3 nucleotides read TGTGCCAGCAGTTCCGGGGGGGCGATAGATACGCAGTATTTT. Encoded protein: CASSSGGAIDTQYF.

The V call is TRBV29-1, the J call TRBJ1-5; 10 bases are shared with TRBD1. This CDR3 comprises 14 residues. Germline lookup yields CDR1 SQVTM and CDR2 ANQGSEA. The junction had 10 bases not matched to a gene; V was cut back by 7 bases and J by 7 bases. Written as DNA, the CDR3 is TGCAGCGCCCCGGGACAGGGGACGGGGCAGCCCCAGCATTTT. It yields the protein CSAPGQGTGQPQHF. The complete variable domain, with remaining parts taken from reference TRBV29-1 and TRBJ1-5, reads SAVISQKPSRDICQRGTSLTIQCQVDSQVTMMFWYRQQPGQSLTLIATANQGSEATYESGFVIDKFPISRPNLTFSTLTVSNMSPEDSSIYLCSAPGQGTGQPQHFGDGTRLSIL.

DNA for the CDR3: TGTGCCAGCAGTCCCAGGGCAGGGGGCTACACCTTC. This gives the protein CASSPRAGGYTF. The genes are TRBV6-5 and TRBJ1-2; maybe TRBD1 (5 bases). The germline V gene has CDR1 MNHEY and CDR2 SVGAGI. With 5 bases removed from V and 8 bases from J, the gap between germline ends came to 12 bases. The CDR3 consists of 12 residues.

This clone occurred a few times. The chain links TRBV11-2 to TRBJ2-7; 15 nucleotides match TRBD2. V was clipped by 3 bases and J by 3 bases; unmatched bases: 3. Germline V lookup: CDR1 SGHAT, CDR2 FQNNGV. The CDR3 has 16 amino acids. As DNA, the CDR3 is TGTGCCAGCAGCTTGGGACTAGCGGGAGGACACTACGAGCAGTACTTC. Protein product: CASSLGLAGGHYEQYF.

The chain uses TRBV7-2 and TRBJ1-2; 7 bases agree with TRBD1. In germline, CDR1 is SGHTA, CDR2 FQGNSA. V trimming: 5 bases; J trimming: 2 bases; junction bases outside the gene matches: 5. The CDR3 has 14 amino acids. As DNA, the CDR3 is TGTGCCAGCAGCCGACAGGGCACAAACTATGGCTACACCTTC. As protein: CASSRQGTNYGYTF.

The chain couples TRBV7-9 to TRBJ2-3; maybe TRBD2 (6 bases). Trimming removed 0 bases from V and 3 bases from J, with 13 bases in between. The CDR3 consists of 16 residues. Germline values: CDR1 SEHNR, CDR2 FQNEAQ (reference sequence). The CDR3 DNA reads TGTGCCAGCAGCTTAGCGGTGACAGCGGGTACAGATACGCAGTATTTT. Its protein product is CASSLAVTAGTDTQYF. Full variable domain (remainder filled in from reference TRBV7-9 and TRBJ2-3): DTGVSQNPRHKITKRGQNVTFRCDPISEHNRLYWYRQTLGQGPEFLTYFQNEAQLEKSRLLSDRFSAERPKGSFSTLEIQRTEQGDSAMYLCASSLAVTAGTDTQYFGPGTRLTVL.

V usage is TRBV7-8 and J usage is TRBJ2-7, with no clear D. Trimming shortened V by 3 bases and J by 7 bases, and 16 bases separated the two germline ends. This CDR3 comprises 14 residues. CDR1 and CDR2 (germline): SGHVS, FQNEAQ. DNA for the CDR3: TGTGCCAGCAGCTTGGTCTCGGTCTCCCCAGAGCAGTACTTC. Protein sequence: CASSLVSVSPEQYF. The entire variable domain, with the rest obtained from reference TRBV7-8 and TRBJ2-7, is as follows: GAGVSQSPRYKVAKRGQDVALRCDPISGHVSLFWYQQALGQGPEFLTYFQNEAQLDKSGLPSDRFFAERPEGSVSTLKIQRTQQEDSAVYLCASSLVSVSPEQYFGPGTRLTVT.

In this sample, this clone turned up once. This rearrangement joins TRBV6-6 to TRBJ1-2; 7 bases match TRBD1. CDR1 is MNHNY and CDR2 is SVGAGI in the germline V gene (reference sequence). The CDR3 loop spans 12 amino acids. V trimming: 5 bases; J trimming: 8 bases; junction bases outside the gene matches: 5. CDR3 sequence reads: CASSRDRLGYTF. For the CDR3, the DNA is TGTGCCAGCAGTCGGGACAGATTAGGCTACACCTTC.

The gene calls are TRBV18 and TRBJ1-4; D not resolved. Germline lookup yields CDR1 KGHSH and CDR2 LQKENI. Trimming took 3 bases from V and 0 from J, leaving 8 bases between them. CDR3 length equals 15 residues. Here the CDR3 reads CASSPMSATNEKLFF. The CDR3 nucleotides read TGTGCCAGCTCACCGATGAGTGCAACTAATGAAAAACTGTTTTTT.

In its sample, this clone was seen once. This chain connects TRBV7-9 to TRBJ2-7, with 7 bases identical to TRBD2. This CDR3 has 14 amino acids. Germline trimming cut 4 bases from V and 2 bases from J; bases unmatched to any gene: 5. Germline lookup yields CDR1 SEHNR and CDR2 FQNEAQ (reference sequence). The CDR3 DNA follows: TGTGCCAGCAGCTGGGGGGGACGGCCCTACGAGCAGTACTTC. This gives the protein CASSWGGRPYEQYF. Based on the CDR3 plus reference TRBV7-9 and TRBJ2-7, the full variable domain is DTGVSQNPRHKITKRGQNVTFRCDPISEHNRLYWYRQTLGQGPEFLTYFQNEAQLEKSRLLSDRFSAERPKGSFSTLEIQRTEQGDSAMYLCASSWGGRPYEQYFGPGTRLTVT.

This chain connects TRBV11-3 to TRBJ2-7, with 12 bases matching TRBD2. In germline, CDR1 is SGHNT, CDR2 YENEEA. J was trimmed by 6 bases and V by 5 bases; bases with no gene match: 5. CDR3 size: 14 residues. In DNA form, the CDR3 reads TGTGCCAGCAGCCCGACTAGCGGGAGCGGCGAGCAGTACTTC. This sequence encodes CASSPTSGSGEQYF.

The V and J genes are TRBV27 and TRBJ1-1; no firm D call. The CDR3 runs to 13 residues. V was trimmed by 0 bases and J by 10 bases, leaving 12 bases between them. Germline loops: CDR1 MNHEY, CDR2 SMNVEV (reference sequence). DNA of the CDR3: TGTGCCAGCAGTTTATCTGAGAGGACGGCAGCTTTCTTT. This encodes CASSLSERTAAFF.